These T cell receptor beta chains were read from a single sample in a study of T cell repertoires in cytomegalovirus infection. TCRdb fed the reads into MiXCR, producing one record per CDR3 protein. The repertoire holds about 330,000 distinct CDR3 sequences, with over 7.5% as singletons. Sequencing used PBMCs. These TCRs come from a human donor in good health (CMV status not recorded). Some clones in this sample may be carry-over from other donors' samples. Both conserved end residues are trimmed from each CDR3. The D gene is left open where the match is weak. Not every row has a clone size; where given, it reads once, few, many or a size class.

size,J,V,D,CDR3
few,TRBJ2-1,TRBV7-8,TRBD1,ASSADRVSYNEQF
many,TRBJ1-1,TRBV7-9,TRBD1,ATRQGNTEAF
many,TRBJ2-5,TRBV7-6,TRBD1,ASSWNTGGGETQY
many,TRBJ2-1,TRBV7-2,TRBD2,ASSLDTASGSVNEQF
few,TRBJ1-1,TRBV3-1,-,ASSDRTSWDEAF
few,TRBJ1-5,TRBV28,TRBD1,ASSTRAVATGEKFGQPQH
many,TRBJ2-7,TRBV6-5,-,ASSYSPRTGAYEQY
many,TRBJ2-7,TRBV24-1,TRBD1,ATSPRQGASYEQY
-,TRBJ2-1,TRBV5-1,TRBD2,ASSLAPAGGSLGNKQF
many,TRBJ1-5,TRBV7-9,-,ASSFQGGNQPQH
many,TRBJ1-3,TRBV7-2,-,ASSLKQLSGNTIY
-,TRBJ1-2,TRBV7-9,-,ASNEVRDDYGYT
many,TRBJ1-6,TRBV7-2,-,ASSLPLWQQNSPLH
-,TRBJ1-5,TRBV6-2/TRBV6-3,TRBD1,ASRAWTGRNQPQH
few,TRBJ2-7,TRBV11-2,-,ASSLVPLTYEQY
-,TRBJ2-3,TRBV10-3,-,AISELRQSTDTQY
few,TRBJ1-5,TRBV19,TRBD1,ASSFPDRGRQPQH
many,TRBJ2-3,TRBV7-3,TRBD2,ASSPLAGISTDTQY
-,TRBJ1-5,TRBV11-2,-,ASSLGRWQPQH
many,TRBJ2-2,TRBV6-5,TRBD2,ASSYRTSGYTGELF
few,TRBJ2-1,TRBV20-1,-,SAVAAGGNWNEQF
-,TRBJ2-1,TRBV27,TRBD2,ASRPSAGGYNEQF
-,TRBJ2-7,TRBV12-5,-,ASSSSPGFTYEQY
many,TRBJ2-4,TRBV6-2/TRBV6-3,TRBD2,ASSPRTSGSRNIQY
few,TRBJ2-1,TRBV28,TRBD2,ASSLTSGRALNEQF
-,TRBJ1-6,TRBV19,TRBD1,ASSTTGVSPLH
-,TRBJ2-3,TRBV11-2,TRBD2,ASSPAQTSRSTDTQY
many,TRBJ2-1,TRBV23-1,TRBD2,ASSPDWRENFNEQF
-,TRBJ1-2,TRBV12-3/TRBV12-4,-,ASSPLAAGANYGYT
few,TRBJ2-4,TRBV7-2,TRBD1,ASSGQVVAKNIQY
many,TRBJ2-3,TRBV7-2,-,ASSPVGTSTDTQY
many,TRBJ2-7,TRBV7-2,TRBD2,ASSSRTSGVYEQY
many,TRBJ2-4,TRBV7-2,TRBD1,ASSLRPDRGENIQY
few,TRBJ1-6,TRBV6-6,TRBD1,ASRQGQGGSYNSPLH
few,TRBJ2-5,TRBV12-3/TRBV12-4,-,ASSITGPRETQY
-,TRBJ2-5,TRBV7-9,-,ASSEGGARGWATQY
-,TRBJ2-7,TRBV20-1,TRBD2,SATDWGLADYEQY
few,TRBJ2-1,TRBV6-2/TRBV6-3,-,ASRGAAFYNEQF
few,TRBJ2-7,TRBV28,-,ASRSQLRYPEQY
-,TRBJ2-3,TRBV20-1,TRBD2,SASRTGGPDTQY
few,TRBJ2-7,TRBV12-3/TRBV12-4,TRBD1,ASSPTGGRKEQY
many,TRBJ2-3,TRBV7-9,-,ASSPRGSTDTQY
many,TRBJ2-7,TRBV6-6,TRBD2,ASSSTSGRSITYEQY
many,TRBJ1-1,TRBV19,TRBD1,ASRPWGQENTEAF
few,TRBJ2-1,TRBV6-4,TRBD2,ASSASGAHNEQF
many,TRBJ2-5,TRBV7-2,-,ASSVTGRETQY
-,TRBJ1-4,TRBV6-2/TRBV6-3,TRBD1,ASSTGTVNEKLF
few,TRBJ2-3,TRBV18,TRBD1,ASSPNPGGTDTQY
few,TRBJ2-3,TRBV11-3,TRBD1,ASSSGQGVDTQY
-,TRBJ2-1,TRBV10-3,TRBD1,AISEPGQGAQNEQF
few,TRBJ2-3,TRBV6-1,-,ASSLAGGQTDTQY
many,TRBJ2-3,TRBV7-8,TRBD2,ASSSGTADTQY
few,TRBJ2-1,TRBV7-2,-,ASSPRRENEQF
-,TRBJ2-7,TRBV2,-,ASRHGNYEQY
-,TRBJ1-2,TRBV10-3,-,AITLDRTYGYT
-,TRBJ2-1,TRBV4-2,-,ASSQDPAGYNEQF
many,TRBJ1-6,TRBV7-2,TRBD1,ASSLGQGNNSPLH
many,TRBJ2-5,TRBV18,-,ASSPSFTETQY
many,TRBJ2-1,TRBV7-2,-,ASTLSSSANGGEQF